Listed here is a single T cell receptor (beta chain). Its matching antigen is unknown. PCR used 60 Vbeta primers and 13 Jbeta primers. The data were produced by immunoSEQ multiplex PCR, yet TCRdb's version contains in-frame clones alone and is incomplete. In the table there are 150,000 to 180,000 clones, around 75% of which are singletons. There are 13 residues in the CDR3. The germline V gene has CDR1 LNHDA and CDR2 SQIVND (reference sequence). The germline V and J ends were trimmed by 4 bases and 6 bases, with 10 bases remaining between them. Healthy bone marrow donors made up the cohort. The source of the sample is a study of cytomegalovirus exposure and HLA in healthy donors. Study observations and caveats: Specificity of a few CMV-associated chains for CMV antigens was verified in vitro. Using a false discovery rate of 0.05, a later analysis showed that 15,000 to 20,000 TCR beta sequences were associated with HLA alleles.

This sequence originates from a man between 18 and 35 years old in good health and CMV-seronegative. Material for sequencing was PBMCs. The chain recombines TRBV19 with TRBJ1-5; TRBD1 might be the D (5 bases). The CDR3 nucleotides read TGTGCCAGTAGTAGCGCGGGGGGTCAGCCCCAGCATTTT. Amino acids: CASSSAGGQPQHF.